Described below is a single T cell receptor (beta chain) sequence and its context. The CDR3 end is not reached by the read, which stops 3 residues before it; the germline J gene fills it in. Assay: immunoSEQ multiplex PCR; the TCRdb copy retains only in-frame clones and omits some. Its table records about 20,000 clones. The CDR3 consists of 15 residues. Germline V gene lookup returns CDR1 LGHNA and CDR2 YNFKEQ. V lost 1 base, J lost 2 bases, and 11 bases lay in between. This sample was included in a study of T cells in women clearing cervical HPV infection. The rearrangement joins TRBV4-2 to TRBJ2-5; possible D gene TRBD2, 5 bases. The clonotype was recovered from a woman aged 18 to 75 with a cervical HPV16 infection that either progressed to CIN3+ or cleared (not recorded which). The source material was blood buffy coat. The sequenced part of the CDR3 DNA is TGTGCCAGCAGCCAAGGGGTCCCGGGGCAAGAGACC. Its protein product is CASSQGVPGQET. The CDR3 reads in full as CASSQGVPGQETQYF.